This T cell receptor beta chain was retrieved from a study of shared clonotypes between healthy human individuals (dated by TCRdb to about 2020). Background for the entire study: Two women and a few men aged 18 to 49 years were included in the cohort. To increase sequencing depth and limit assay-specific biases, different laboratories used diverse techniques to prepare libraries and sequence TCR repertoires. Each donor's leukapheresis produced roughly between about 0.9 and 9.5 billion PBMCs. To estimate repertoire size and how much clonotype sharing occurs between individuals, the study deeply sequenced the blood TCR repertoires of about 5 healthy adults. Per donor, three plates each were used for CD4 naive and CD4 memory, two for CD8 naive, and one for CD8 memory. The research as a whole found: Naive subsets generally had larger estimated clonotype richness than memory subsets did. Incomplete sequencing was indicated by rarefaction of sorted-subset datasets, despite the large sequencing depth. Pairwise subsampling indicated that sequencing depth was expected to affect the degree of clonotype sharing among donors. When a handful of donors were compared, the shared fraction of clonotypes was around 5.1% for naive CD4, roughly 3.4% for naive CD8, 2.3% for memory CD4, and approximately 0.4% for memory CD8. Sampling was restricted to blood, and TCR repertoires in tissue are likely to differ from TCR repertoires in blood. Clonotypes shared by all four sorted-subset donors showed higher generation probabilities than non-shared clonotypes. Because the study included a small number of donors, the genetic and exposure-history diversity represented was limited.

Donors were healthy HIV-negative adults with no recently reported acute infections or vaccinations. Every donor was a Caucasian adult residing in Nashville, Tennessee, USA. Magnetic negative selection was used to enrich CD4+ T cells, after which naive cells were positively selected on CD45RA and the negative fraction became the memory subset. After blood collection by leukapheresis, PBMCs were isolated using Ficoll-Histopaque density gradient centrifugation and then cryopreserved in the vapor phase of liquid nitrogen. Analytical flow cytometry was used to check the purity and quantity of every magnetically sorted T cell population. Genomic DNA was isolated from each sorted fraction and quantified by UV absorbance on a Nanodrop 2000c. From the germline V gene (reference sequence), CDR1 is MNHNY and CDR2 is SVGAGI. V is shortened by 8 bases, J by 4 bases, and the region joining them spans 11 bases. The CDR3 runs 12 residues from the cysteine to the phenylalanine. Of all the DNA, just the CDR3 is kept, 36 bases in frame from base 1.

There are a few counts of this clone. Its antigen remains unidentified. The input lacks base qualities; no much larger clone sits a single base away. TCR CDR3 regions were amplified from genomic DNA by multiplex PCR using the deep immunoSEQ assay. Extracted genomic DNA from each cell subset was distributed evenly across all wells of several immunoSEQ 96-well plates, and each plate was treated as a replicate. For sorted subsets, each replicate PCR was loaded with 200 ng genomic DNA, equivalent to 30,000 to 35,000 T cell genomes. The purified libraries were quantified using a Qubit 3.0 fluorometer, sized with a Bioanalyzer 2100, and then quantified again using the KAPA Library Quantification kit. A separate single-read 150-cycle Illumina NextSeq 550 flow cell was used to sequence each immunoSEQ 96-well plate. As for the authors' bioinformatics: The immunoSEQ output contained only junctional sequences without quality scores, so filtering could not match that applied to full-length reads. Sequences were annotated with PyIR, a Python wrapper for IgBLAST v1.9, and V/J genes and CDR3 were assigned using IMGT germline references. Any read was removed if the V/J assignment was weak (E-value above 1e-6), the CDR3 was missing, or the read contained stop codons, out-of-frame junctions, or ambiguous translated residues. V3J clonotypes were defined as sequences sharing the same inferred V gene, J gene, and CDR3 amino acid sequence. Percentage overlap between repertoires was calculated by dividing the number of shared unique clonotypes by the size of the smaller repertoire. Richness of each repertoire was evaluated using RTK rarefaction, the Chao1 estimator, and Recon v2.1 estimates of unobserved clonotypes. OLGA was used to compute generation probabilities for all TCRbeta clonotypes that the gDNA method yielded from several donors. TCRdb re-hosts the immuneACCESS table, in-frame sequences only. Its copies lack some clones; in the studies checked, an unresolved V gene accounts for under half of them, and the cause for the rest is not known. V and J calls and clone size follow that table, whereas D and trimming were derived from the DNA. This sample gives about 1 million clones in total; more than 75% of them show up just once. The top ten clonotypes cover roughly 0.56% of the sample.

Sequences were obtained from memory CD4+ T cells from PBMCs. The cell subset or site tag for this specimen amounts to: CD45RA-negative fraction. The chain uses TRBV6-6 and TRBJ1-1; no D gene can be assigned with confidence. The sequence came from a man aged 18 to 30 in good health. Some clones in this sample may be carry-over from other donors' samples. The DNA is TGTGCCAGCGAGAGGGAGGGCACTGAAGCTTTCTTT. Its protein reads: CASEREGTEAFF.